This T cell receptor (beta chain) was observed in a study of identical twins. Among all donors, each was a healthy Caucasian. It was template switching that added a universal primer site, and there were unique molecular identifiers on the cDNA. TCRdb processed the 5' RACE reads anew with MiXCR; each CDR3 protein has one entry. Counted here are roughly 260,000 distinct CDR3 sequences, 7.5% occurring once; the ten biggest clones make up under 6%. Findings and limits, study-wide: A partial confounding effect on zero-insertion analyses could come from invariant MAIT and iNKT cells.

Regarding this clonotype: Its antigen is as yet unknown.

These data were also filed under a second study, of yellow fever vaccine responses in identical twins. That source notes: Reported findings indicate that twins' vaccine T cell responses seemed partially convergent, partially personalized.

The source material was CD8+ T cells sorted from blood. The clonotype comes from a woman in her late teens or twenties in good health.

This CDR3 is CASSEPGLKETQYF. CDR3 coding DNA: TGTGCCAGCAGTGAACCCGGCCTCAAAGAGACCCAGTACTTC. This sequence joins TRBV2 and TRBJ2-5; no reliable D call. CDR3 length: 14 amino acids. Germline values: CDR1 SNHLY, CDR2 FYNNEI. Trimming pared 2 bases from V and 3 bases from J, leaving 10 bases between.